One sample yielded the 24 T cell receptor beta chains listed below, sequenced in a study of shared clonotypes between healthy human individuals. Selected positively for CCR7 and CD45RO-negative, naive CD8 cells excluded terminally differentiated effector memory CD45RA+ cells. Sequencing was performed with immunoSEQ multiplex PCR; in TCRdb, only in-frame clones are kept and a portion is missing. The sample records about 2 million clones, roughly 94% being singletons. Material for sequencing was naive CD8+ T cells sorted from blood. Receptors originate from a man aged 18 to 30 in good health.

The rearrangement uses TRBV7-9 and TRBJ2-5, with a tentative D call TRBD2 (6 bases). CDR1 and CDR2 (germline): SEHNR, FQNEAQ (reference sequence). CDR3 length: 15 amino acids. V shed 5 bases and J shed 2 bases, with 15 bases lying between them. The CDR3 spells CASSNPGLPQETQYF. Here the CDR3 DNA reads TGTGCCAGCAGCAACCCCGGACTACCACAAGAGACCCAGTACTTC.

CDR3 residues: CASRPWDNEKLFF. In nucleotides, the CDR3 is TGTGCCAGCAGGCCATGGGATAATGAAAAACTGTTTTTT. The chain uses TRBV27 and TRBJ1-4, with D unclear. CDR1 is MNHEY, CDR2 SMNVEV, per germline (reference sequence). V shed 6 bases and J shed 4 bases, with 9 bases lying between them. CDR3 length equals 13 residues.

The chain couples TRBV29-1 to TRBJ2-1; D is unclear. The germline V gene encodes CDR1 SQVTM and CDR2 ANQGSEA. Deletions cut 6 bases from V and 3 bases from J, with 12 bases between. The CDR3 is made up of 13 amino acids. Here the CDR3 DNA reads TGCAGCGTAACGGCTGGCCGCTACAATGAGCAGTTCTTC. This gives the protein CSVTAGRYNEQFF.

This chain links TRBV30 with TRBJ1-2, with TRBD1 matching over 8 bases. CDR1 is GTSNPN and CDR2 is SVGIG in the germline V gene (reference sequence). V lost 3 bases, J lost 2 bases, and 5 bases stayed unmatched. This CDR3 is 14 amino acids long. The CDR3 reads CAWRGDRTNYGYTF. CDR3 nucleotides: TGTGCCTGGAGAGGGGACAGGACAAACTATGGCTACACCTTC. Full variable domain (outside the CDR3, taken from reference TRBV30 and TRBJ1-2): SQTIHQWPATLVQPVGSPLSLECTVEGTSNPNLYWYRQAAGRGLQLLFYSVGIGQISSEVPQNLSASRPQDRQFILSSKKLLLSDSGFYLCAWRGDRTNYGYTFGSGTRLTVV.

The chain carries TRBV7-9 and TRBJ2-7, with D possibly being TRBD1 (6 bases). CDR3 length: 16 residues. V was trimmed by 5 bases and J by 4 bases, leaving 21 bases between them. The germline gives CDR1 SEHNR, CDR2 FQNEAQ (reference sequence). CDR3 in DNA: TGTGCCAGCAGCCCCCAACCAGGGGAATCCCCTTACGAGCAGTACTTC. It yields the protein CASSPQPGESPYEQYF.

The chain couples TRBV6-5 to TRBJ2-5; 8 nucleotides match TRBD2. The CDR3 extends over 15 amino acids. The germline V gene encodes CDR1 MNHEY and CDR2 SVGAGI. V trimming: 7 bases; J trimming: 1 base; junction bases outside the gene matches: 8. The chain's CDR3 is CASNLKRGSQETQYF. Written as DNA, the CDR3 is TGTGCCAGCAACCTTAAGCGGGGGAGCCAAGAGACCCAGTACTTC.

The V and J genes are TRBV29-1 and TRBJ2-1; no clear D gene. Deletions cut 1 base from V and 0 bases from J, with 7 bases between. The CDR3 has 14 residues. Germline values: CDR1 SQVTM, CDR2 ANQGSEA. In DNA form, the CDR3 reads TGCAGCGTTGAAGCTACGTACTCCTACAATGAGCAGTTCTTC. Its protein is CSVEATYSYNEQFF.

The V and J genes are TRBV19 and TRBJ1-1; the match to TRBD1 covers 9 bases. This CDR3 has 15 residues. Germline values: CDR1 LNHDA, CDR2 SQIVND (reference sequence). Trimming took 10 bases from V and 6 from J; bases not matched to a gene: 15. In DNA form, the CDR3 reads TGTGCCACAAAAGACAGGGGGGCCGGAAGGCCTGAAGCTTTCTTT. Encoded protein: CATKDRGAGRPEAFF.

The chain combines TRBV11-2 with TRBJ2-3; 7 bases fit TRBD2. The CDR3 is 17 amino acids. Per germline, CDR1 SGHAT and CDR2 FQNNGV. Losses at the gene ends were 5 bases for V and 1 base for J; bases not matched to a gene: 12. The DNA of the CDR3 is TGTGCCAGCAGCACTTTCGGACTAGGGACGGGCACAGATACGCAGTATTTT. Its translation is CASSTFGLGTGTDTQYF.

With regard to this clone: This sample also contains other DNA sequences that code for the same CDR3. This chain uses TRBV15 with TRBJ2-7; a possible D gene is TRBD2 (5 bases). The CDR3 runs 15 residues. Germline assignment: CDR1 LNHNV and CDR2 YYDKDF (reference sequence). V was pared by 0 bases and J by 1 base, with 10 bases between. The CDR3 protein is CATSRDLGASYEQYF. Here the CDR3 DNA reads TGTGCCACCAGCAGAGATCTGGGAGCGTCCTACGAGCAGTACTTC.

CDR3 sequence: CASRVNGEGKETQYF. The CDR3 nucleotides read TGTGCCAGCAGAGTAAACGGGGAGGGCAAAGAGACCCAGTACTTC. V and J are TRBV27 and TRBJ2-5; TRBD2 aligns across 7 bases. CDR1 MNHEY and CDR2 SMNVEV come from the germline V gene (reference sequence). The CDR3 contains 15 residues. V was clipped by 6 bases and J by 3 bases; unmatched bases: 10.

The V call is TRBV5-6, the J call TRBJ1-6, with D perhaps matching TRBD1 (5 bases). From germline, CDR1 is SGHDT and CDR2 YYEEEE. V lost 4 bases and J lost 9, with 14 bases in between. There are 14 residues in the CDR3. This CDR3 reads CASSPGVGGSPLHF. In DNA form, the CDR3 reads TGTGCCAGCAGCCCCGGGGTCGGGGGTTCACCCCTCCACTTT.

The CDR3 is CAWSVDGLEQYF. As DNA, the CDR3 is TGTGCCTGGAGTGTGGACGGTCTAGAGCAGTACTTC. The J gene is TRBJ2-7, the V gene TRBV30; D gene unclear. From germline, CDR1 is GTSNPN and CDR2 SVGIG (reference sequence). The CDR3 runs to 12 residues. The V gene lost 0 bases and the J gene lost 7 bases, with 10 bases spanning the gap.

The chain is built from TRBV7-9 and TRBJ1-1; D is undetermined. This CDR3 spans 12 amino acids. Trimming cost V 5 bases and J 7 bases, with 11 bases left between them. Per the germline V gene, CDR1 is SEHNR and CDR2 is FQNEAQ (reference sequence). The CDR3 DNA reads TGTGCCAGCAGCCCTGGTGCCATTGAAGCTTTCTTT. Its protein is CASSPGAIEAFF.

This chain uses TRBV18 with TRBJ2-5, with 7 bases lining up with TRBD2. V trimming: 3 bases; J trimming: 5 bases; junction bases outside the gene matches: 6. CDR3 length: 14 residues. CDR1 KGHSH and CDR2 LQKENI come from the germline V gene. The CDR3 protein is CASSPGGVLETQYF. CDR3 coding DNA: TGTGCCAGCTCACCGGGGGGGGTCCTGGAGACCCAGTACTTC.

V is TRBV28 and J is TRBJ2-1; D remains unclear. The V end was cut by 5 bases, the J end by 5 bases, with 13 bases between. Germline-derived CDR1 and CDR2 are MDHEN and SYDVKM. The CDR3 runs to 14 residues. The DNA of the CDR3 is TGTGCCAGCAGTCTCATCGGGTCTGACAATGAGCAGTTCTTC. Its translation is CASSLIGSDNEQFF.

This clone was seen a single time. This sequence joins TRBV28 and TRBJ1-2; 9 bases align to TRBD1. In germline, CDR1 is MDHEN, CDR2 SYDVKM. The J segment lost 7 bases and the V segment lost 2 bases, leaving 11 bases of the junction unmatched. The CDR3 has 16 amino acids. This chain's CDR3 is CASSLATGGALSGYTF. The CDR3 DNA sequence: TGTGCCAGCAGTTTAGCTACAGGGGGCGCGTTAAGTGGCTACACCTTC.

This clone was found once. The chain is built from TRBV30 and TRBJ2-7; D call uncertain. The germline gives CDR1 GTSNPN, CDR2 SVGIG (reference sequence). The germline V and J ends were trimmed by 0 bases and 0 bases, with 12 bases remaining between them. This CDR3 region has 15 residues. The CDR3 sequence is CAWSVWRQDSYEQYF. The CDR3 bases are TGTGCCTGGAGTGTTTGGCGGCAAGACTCCTACGAGCAGTACTTC.

The chain is built from TRBV27 and TRBJ1-1, with 7 nucleotides matching TRBD1. The length of the CDR3 is 14 residues. With V trimmed by 6 bases and J by 0 bases, 4 bases remained unmatched. CDR1 and CDR2 from the germline V gene are MNHEY and SMNVEV (reference sequence). Here the CDR3 reads CASSRGQMNTEAFF. CDR3 DNA sequence: TGTGCCAGCAGCCGGGGACAGATGAACACTGAAGCTTTCTTT.

The rearrangement joins TRBV19 to TRBJ2-1; 7 nucleotides agree with TRBD2. The V segment lost 5 bases and the J segment 2 bases; nucleotides outside the gene matches: 9. Germline-derived CDR1 and CDR2 are LNHDA and SQIVND (reference sequence). The CDR3 is 16 residues long. The CDR3 nucleotides are TGTGCCAGTAGTGCGGAGCGGGGACCTACCTACAATGAGCAGTTCTTC. This codes for CASSAERGPTYNEQFF.

A single count supports this clone. Other DNA sequences in this sample translate to the same CDR3. The DNA for the CDR3 is TGTGCCAGCAGCTTACAGGGCGGGGGCCAGCCCCAGCATTTT. Protein: CASSLQGGGQPQHF. The chain has TRBV13 and TRBJ1-5, with a possible D match to TRBD1 (6 bases). Germline assignment: CDR1 PRHDT and CDR2 FYEKMQ (reference sequence). The V gene lost 2 bases and the J gene lost 7 bases, with 12 bases spanning the gap. CDR3 size: 14 residues.

The genes are TRBV19 and TRBJ2-2; the D gene is possibly TRBD2 (5 bases). The germline V gene encodes CDR1 LNHDA and CDR2 SQIVND (reference sequence). The germline V and J ends were trimmed by 2 bases and 7 bases, with 11 bases remaining between them. The CDR3 spans 14 residues. DNA of the CDR3: TGTGCCAGTAGTATAACCGGGGATTACGGGGAGCTGTTTTTT. This translates into CASSITGDYGELFF.

V is TRBV6-1 and J is TRBJ1-1, with 8 bases matching TRBD1. The ends lost 1 base at V and 6 bases at J; junction bases unmatched: 4. The CDR3 covers 14 residues. Germline CDR1 and CDR2: MNHNS and SASEGT. Written as DNA, the CDR3 is TGTGCCAGCAGTGAAGGACAGGGGTTCGCTGAAGCTTTCTTT. The encoded protein is CASSEGQGFAEAFF.

Comments on this clone: Other DNA sequences in the same sample also yield this CDR3. The chain couples TRBV27 to TRBJ2-1, with 7 positions matching TRBD2. CDR1 and CDR2 (germline): MNHEY, SMNVEV (reference sequence). The CDR3 spans 14 residues. V shed 10 bases, J shed 0 bases, and the junction held 6 bases outside the gene matches. For the CDR3, the DNA is TGTGCCACCAGGTGGGGGGGCTCCTACAATGAGCAGTTCTTC. This codes for CATRWGGSYNEQFF.